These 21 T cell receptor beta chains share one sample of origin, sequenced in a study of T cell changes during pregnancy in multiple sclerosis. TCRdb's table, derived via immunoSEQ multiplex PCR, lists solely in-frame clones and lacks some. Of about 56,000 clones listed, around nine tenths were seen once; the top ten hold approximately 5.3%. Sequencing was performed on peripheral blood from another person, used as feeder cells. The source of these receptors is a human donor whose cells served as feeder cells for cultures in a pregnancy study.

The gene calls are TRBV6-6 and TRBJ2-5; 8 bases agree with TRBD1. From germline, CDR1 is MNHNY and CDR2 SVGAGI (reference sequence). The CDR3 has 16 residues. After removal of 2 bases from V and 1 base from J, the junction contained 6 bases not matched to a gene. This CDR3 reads CASSYARTGTQETQYF. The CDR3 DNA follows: TGTGCCAGCAGTTACGCGAGGACAGGGACCCAAGAGACCCAGTACTTC.

The CDR3 protein is CASSFIGNSPLHF. The CDR3 DNA follows: TGTGCCAGCAGTTTTATTGGGAATTCACCCCTCCACTTT. The rearrangement joins TRBV27 to TRBJ1-6; D call uncertain. The CDR3 contains 13 residues. Trimming pared 3 bases from V and 7 bases from J, leaving 7 bases between. Germline V gene lookup returns CDR1 MNHEY and CDR2 SMNVEV (reference sequence).

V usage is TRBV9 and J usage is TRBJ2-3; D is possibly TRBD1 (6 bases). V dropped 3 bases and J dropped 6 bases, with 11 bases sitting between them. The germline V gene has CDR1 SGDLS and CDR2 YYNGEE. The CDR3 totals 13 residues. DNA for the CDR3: TGTGCCAGCAGCGCACGGGACACCGATACGCAGTATTTT. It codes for CASSARDTDTQYF.

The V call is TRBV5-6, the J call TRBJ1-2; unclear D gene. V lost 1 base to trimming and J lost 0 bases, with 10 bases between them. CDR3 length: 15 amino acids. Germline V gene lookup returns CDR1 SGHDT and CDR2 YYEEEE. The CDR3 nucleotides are TGTGCCAGCAGCTTGTGGAGCAGGTCTAACTATGGCTACACCTTC. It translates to CASSLWSRSNYGYTF.

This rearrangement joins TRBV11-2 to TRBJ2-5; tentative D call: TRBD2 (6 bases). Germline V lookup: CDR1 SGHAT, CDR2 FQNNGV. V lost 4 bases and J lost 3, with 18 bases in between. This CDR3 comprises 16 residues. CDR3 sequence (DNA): TGTGCCAGCAGCTACACCTACAACGGAGGGGAAGAGACCCAGTACTTC. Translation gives CASSYTYNGGEETQYF. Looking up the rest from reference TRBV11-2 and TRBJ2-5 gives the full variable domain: EAGVAQSPRYKIIEKRQSVAFWCNPISGHATLYWYQQILGQGPKLLIQFQNNGVVDDSQLPKDRFSAERLKGVDSTLKIQPAKLEDSAVYLCASSYTYNGGEETQYFGPGTRLLVL.

Here the CDR3 reads CASSWEGLHQPQHF. In DNA form, the CDR3 reads TGCGCCAGCAGCTGGGAGGGGTTGCATCAGCCCCAGCATTTT. The chain is built from TRBV5-1 and TRBJ1-5; D might be TRBD1 (5 bases). V was pared by 3 bases and J by 5 bases, with 12 bases between. This CDR3 is 14 amino acids long. The germline gives CDR1 SGHRS, CDR2 YFSETQ.

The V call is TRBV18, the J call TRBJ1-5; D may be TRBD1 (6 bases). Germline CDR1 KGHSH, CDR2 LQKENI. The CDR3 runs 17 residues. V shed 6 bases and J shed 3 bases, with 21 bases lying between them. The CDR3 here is CASSLTRLRDNNQPQHF. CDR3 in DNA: TGTGCCAGCTCGCTGACCCGCCTTCGGGACAACAATCAGCCCCAGCATTTT.

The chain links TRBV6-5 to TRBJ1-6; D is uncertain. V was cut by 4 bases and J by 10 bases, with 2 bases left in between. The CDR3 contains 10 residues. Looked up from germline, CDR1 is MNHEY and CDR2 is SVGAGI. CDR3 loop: CASSSSPLHF. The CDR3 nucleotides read TGTGCCAGCAGTTCCTCACCCCTCCACTTT.

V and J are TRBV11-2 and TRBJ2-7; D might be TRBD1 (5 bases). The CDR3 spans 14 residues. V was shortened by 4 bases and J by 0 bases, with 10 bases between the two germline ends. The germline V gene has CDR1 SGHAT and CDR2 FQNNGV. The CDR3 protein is CASSSLGASYEQYF. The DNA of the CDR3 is TGTGCCAGCAGCTCCCTTGGGGCCTCCTACGAGCAGTACTTC.

CDR3 in amino acids: CASSPLRTSGSYEQYF. CDR3 sequence (DNA): TGTGCCAGCAGCCCGCTACGGACTAGCGGGAGCTACGAGCAGTACTTC. J is TRBJ2-7 and V is TRBV5-4; the match to TRBD2 covers 13 bases. Germline CDR1 SGHNT, CDR2 YYREEE (reference sequence). The junction had 7 bases not matched to a gene; V was cut back by 4 bases and J by 3 bases. The CDR3 consists of 16 residues.

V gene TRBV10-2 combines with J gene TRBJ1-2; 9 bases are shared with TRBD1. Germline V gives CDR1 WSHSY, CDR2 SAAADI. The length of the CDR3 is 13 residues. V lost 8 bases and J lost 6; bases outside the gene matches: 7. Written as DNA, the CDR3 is TGCGCCAGCGTAAGCTGGACAGGGGATGGCTACACCTTC. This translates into CASVSWTGDGYTF.

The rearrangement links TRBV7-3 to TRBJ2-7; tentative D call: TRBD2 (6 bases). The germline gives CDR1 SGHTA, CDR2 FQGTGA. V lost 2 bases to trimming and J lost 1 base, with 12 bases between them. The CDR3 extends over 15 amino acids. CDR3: CASSLAGGESYEQYF. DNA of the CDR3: TGTGCCAGCAGCTTAGCGGGCGGGGAGTCCTACGAGCAGTACTTC.

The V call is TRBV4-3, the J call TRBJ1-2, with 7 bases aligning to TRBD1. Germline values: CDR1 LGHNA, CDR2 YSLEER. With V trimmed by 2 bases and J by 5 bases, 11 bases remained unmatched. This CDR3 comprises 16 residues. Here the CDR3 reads CASSQPIWGTEYGYTF. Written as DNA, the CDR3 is TGCGCCAGCAGCCAACCTATTTGGGGGACAGAGTATGGCTACACCTTC.

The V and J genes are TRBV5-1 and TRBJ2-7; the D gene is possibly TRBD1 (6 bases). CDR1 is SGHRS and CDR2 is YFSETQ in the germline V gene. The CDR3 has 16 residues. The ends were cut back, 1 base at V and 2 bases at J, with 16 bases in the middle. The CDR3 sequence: CASSLSGQPRTYEQYF. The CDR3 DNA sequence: TGCGCCAGCAGCTTGTCGGGACAACCCAGAACCTACGAGCAGTACTTC.

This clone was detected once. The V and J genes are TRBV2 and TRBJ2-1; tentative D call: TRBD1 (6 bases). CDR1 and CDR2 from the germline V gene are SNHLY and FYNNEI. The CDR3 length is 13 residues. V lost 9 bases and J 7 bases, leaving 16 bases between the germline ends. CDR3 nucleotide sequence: TGTGCCAGAGGAGGACAGAAGCAGAATGAGCAGTTCTTC. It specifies CARGGQKQNEQFF.

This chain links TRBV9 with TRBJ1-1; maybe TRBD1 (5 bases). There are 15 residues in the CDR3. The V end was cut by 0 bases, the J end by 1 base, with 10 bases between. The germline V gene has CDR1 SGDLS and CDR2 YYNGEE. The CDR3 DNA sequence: TGTGCCAGCAGCGTAGAGACAGACCGGAACACTGAAGCTTTCTTT. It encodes CASSVETDRNTEAFF.

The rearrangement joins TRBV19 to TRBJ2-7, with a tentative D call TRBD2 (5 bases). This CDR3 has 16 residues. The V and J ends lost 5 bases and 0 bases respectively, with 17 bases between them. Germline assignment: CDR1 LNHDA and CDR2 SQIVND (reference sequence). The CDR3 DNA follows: TGTGCCAGTAGTGCCCTGTGGGAAGGGAGCTCCTACGAGCAGTACTTC. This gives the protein CASSALWEGSSYEQYF. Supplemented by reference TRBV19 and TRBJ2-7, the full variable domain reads DGGITQSPKYLFRKEGQNVTLSCEQNLNHDAMYWYRQDPGQGLRLIYYSQIVNDFQKGDIAEGYSVSREKKESFPLTVTSAQKNPTAFYLCASSALWEGSSYEQYFGPGTRLTVT.

The DNA for the CDR3 is TGTGCCAGCAGCTCACCAGGGGTCAGAGAGGTTTTCTTT. Translated: CASSSPGVREVFF. This chain links TRBV25-1 with TRBJ1-1; D might be TRBD1 (6 bases). The V gene's germline CDR1 is MGHDK and CDR2 SYGVNS. This CDR3 spans 13 amino acids. Trimming cost V 6 bases and J 13 bases, with 21 bases left between them.

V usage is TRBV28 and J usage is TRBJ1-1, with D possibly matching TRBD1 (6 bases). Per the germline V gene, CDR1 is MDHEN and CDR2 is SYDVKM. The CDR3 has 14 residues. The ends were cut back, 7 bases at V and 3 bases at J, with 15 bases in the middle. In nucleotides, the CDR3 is TGTGCCAGCACCCACCCCGGGACACACACTGAAGCTTTCTTT. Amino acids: CASTHPGTHTEAFF.

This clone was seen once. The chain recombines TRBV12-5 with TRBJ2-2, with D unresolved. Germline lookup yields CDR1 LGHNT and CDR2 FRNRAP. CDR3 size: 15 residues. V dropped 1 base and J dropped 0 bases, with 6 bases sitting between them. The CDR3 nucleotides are TGTGCTAGTGGTTTGGGCACCTCGAACACCGGGGAGCTGTTTTTT. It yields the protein CASGLGTSNTGELFF.

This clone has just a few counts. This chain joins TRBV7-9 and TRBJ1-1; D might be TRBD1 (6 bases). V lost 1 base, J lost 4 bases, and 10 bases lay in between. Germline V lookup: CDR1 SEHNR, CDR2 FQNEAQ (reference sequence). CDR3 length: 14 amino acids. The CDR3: CASSLGRGGTEAFF. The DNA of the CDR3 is TGTGCCAGCAGCTTAGGCCGAGGGGGCACTGAAGCTTTCTTT.